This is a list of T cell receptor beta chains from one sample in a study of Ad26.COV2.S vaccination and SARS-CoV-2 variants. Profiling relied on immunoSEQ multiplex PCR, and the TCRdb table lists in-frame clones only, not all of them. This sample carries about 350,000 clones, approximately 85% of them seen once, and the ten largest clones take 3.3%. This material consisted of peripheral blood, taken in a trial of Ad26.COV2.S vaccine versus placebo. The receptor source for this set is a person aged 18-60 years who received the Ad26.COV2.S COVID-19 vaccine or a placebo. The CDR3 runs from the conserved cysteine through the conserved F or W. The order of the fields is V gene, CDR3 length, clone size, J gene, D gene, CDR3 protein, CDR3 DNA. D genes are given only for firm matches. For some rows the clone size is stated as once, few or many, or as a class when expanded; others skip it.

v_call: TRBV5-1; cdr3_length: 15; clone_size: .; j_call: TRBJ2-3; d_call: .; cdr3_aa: CASSLLGLGTDTQYF; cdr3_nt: TGCGCCAGCAGCTTGCTGGGACTGGGGACAGATACGCAGTATTTT
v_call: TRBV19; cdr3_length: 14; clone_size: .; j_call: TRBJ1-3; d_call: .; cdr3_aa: CASSTRGSGNTIYF; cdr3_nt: TGTGCCAGCAGTACGCGGGGCTCTGGAAACACCATATATTTT
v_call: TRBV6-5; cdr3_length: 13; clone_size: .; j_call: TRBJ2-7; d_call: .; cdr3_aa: CASSYSTNYEQYF; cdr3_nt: TGTGCCAGCAGTTACAGTACAAACTACGAGCAGTACTTC
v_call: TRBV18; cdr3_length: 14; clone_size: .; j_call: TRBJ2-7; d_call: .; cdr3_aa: CASSPPAGTYEQYF; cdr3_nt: TGTGCCAGCTCACCTCCCGCGGGAACATACGAGCAGTACTTC
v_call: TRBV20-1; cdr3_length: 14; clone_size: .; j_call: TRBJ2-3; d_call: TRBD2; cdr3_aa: CSASTSGTRGTQYF; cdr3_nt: TGCAGTGCTAGTACTAGCGGCACCCGGGGTACGCAGTATTTT
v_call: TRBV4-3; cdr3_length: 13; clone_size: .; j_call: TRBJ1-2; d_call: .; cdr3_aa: CASSQDQGYGYTF; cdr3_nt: TGCGCCAGCAGCCAAGATCAGGGCTATGGCTACACCTTC
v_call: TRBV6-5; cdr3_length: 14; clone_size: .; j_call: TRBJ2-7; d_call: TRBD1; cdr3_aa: CASSLNRGSYEQYF; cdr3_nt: TGTGCCAGCAGTTTAAACAGGGGGTCCTACGAGCAGTACTTC
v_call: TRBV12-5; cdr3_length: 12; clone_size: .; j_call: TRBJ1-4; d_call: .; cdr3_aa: CASGFQNEKLFF; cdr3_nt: TGTGCTAGTGGTTTCCAGAATGAAAAACTGTTTTTT
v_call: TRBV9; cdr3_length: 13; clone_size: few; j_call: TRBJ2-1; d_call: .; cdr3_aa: CASSLGSSYEQFF; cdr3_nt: TGTGCCAGCAGCTTGGGGAGCAGTTATGAGCAGTTCTTC
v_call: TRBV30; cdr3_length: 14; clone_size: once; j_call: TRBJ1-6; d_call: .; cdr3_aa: CAWSSGAGDSPLHF; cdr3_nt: TGTGCCTGGAGTTCGGGGGCCGGGGATTCACCCCTCCACTTT
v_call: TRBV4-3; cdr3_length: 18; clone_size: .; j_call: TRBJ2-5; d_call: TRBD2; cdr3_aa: CASSQDLLAGGNQETQYF; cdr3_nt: TGCGCCAGCAGCCAAGATTTACTAGCGGGAGGGAACCAAGAGACCCAGTACTTC
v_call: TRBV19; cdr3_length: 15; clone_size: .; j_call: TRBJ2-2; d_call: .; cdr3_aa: CASSPSRVVTGELFF; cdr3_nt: TGTGCCAGTAGCCCCAGTAGGGTGGTCACCGGGGAGCTGTTTTTT
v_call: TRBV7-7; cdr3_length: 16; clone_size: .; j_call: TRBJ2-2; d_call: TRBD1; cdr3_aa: CASSRGQGANTGELFF; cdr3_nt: TGTGCTAGCAGCCGCGGACAGGGGGCGAACACCGGGGAGCTGTTTTTT
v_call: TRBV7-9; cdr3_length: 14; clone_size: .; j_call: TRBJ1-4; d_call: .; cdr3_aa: CASSLERGGEKLFF; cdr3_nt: TGTGCCAGCAGCTTAGAACGGGGGGGAGAAAAACTGTTTTTT
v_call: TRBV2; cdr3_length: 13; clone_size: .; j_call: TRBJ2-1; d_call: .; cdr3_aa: CASSRIQGGEQFF; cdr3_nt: TGTGCCAGCAGTCGGATCCAGGGCGGTGAGCAGTTCTTC
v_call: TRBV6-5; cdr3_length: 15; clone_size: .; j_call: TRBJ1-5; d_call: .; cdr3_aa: CASTPLQGVGQPQHF; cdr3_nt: TGTGCCAGCACCCCCCTCCAGGGCGTGGGTCAGCCCCAGCATTTT
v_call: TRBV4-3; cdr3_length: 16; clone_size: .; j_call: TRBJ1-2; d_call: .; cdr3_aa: CASSQDLAGRVYGYTF; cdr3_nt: TGCGCCAGCAGCCAAGATCTGGCAGGCCGGGTATATGGCTACACCTTC
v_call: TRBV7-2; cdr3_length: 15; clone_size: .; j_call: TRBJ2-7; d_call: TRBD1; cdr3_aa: CASSFVTGTAYEQYF; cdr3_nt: TGTGCCAGCAGCTTTGTGACAGGGACGGCTTACGAGCAGTACTTC
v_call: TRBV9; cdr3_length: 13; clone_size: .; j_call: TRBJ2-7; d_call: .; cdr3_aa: CASSVSSRDEQYF; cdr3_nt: TGTGCCAGCAGCGTCTCGTCCCGGGACGAGCAGTACTTC
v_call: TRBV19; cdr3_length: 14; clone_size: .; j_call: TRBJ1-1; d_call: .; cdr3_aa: CASSINPLGGEAFF; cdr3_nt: TGTGCCAGTAGTATAAACCCCTTGGGGGGTGAAGCTTTCTTT
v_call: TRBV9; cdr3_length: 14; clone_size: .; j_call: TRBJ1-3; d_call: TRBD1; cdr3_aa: CASTRTGAGNTIYF; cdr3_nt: TGTGCCAGCACCAGGACAGGAGCTGGAAACACCATATATTTT
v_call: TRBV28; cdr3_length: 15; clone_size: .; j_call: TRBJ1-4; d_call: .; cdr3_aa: CASSLSGGSGEKLFF; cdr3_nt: TGTGCCAGCAGTTTATCAGGAGGGTCTGGCGAAAAACTGTTTTTT
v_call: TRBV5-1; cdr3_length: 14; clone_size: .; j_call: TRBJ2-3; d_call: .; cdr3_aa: CASSLAESTDTQYF; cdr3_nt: TGCGCCAGCAGCTTGGCCGAGTCCACAGATACGCAGTATTTT
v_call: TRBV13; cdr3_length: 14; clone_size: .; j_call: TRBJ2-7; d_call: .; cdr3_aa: CASSFRDISYEQYF; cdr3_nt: TGTGCCAGCAGCTTCCGGGACATCTCCTACGAGCAGTACTTC
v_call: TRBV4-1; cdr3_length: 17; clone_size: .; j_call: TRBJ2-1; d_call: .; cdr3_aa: CASSQDVAGAGRNEQFF; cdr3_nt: TGCGCCAGCAGCCAAGATGTCGCGGGGGCGGGTAGGAATGAGCAGTTCTTC
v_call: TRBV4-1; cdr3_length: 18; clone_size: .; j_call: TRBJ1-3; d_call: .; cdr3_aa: CASSPGVQQGRRRNTIYF; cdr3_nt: TGCGCCAGCAGCCCGGGCGTACAGCAGGGGCGACGAAGAAACACCATATATTTT
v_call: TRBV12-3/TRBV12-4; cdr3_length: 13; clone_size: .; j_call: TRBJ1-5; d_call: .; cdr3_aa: CASSLADNQPQHF; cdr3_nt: TGTGCCAGCAGTTTAGCTGATAATCAGCCCCAGCATTTT
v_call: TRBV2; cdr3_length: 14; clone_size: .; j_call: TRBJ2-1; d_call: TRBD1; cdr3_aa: CAGQGQGSSNEQFF; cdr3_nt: TGTGCCGGCCAGGGACAGGGGAGTTCCAATGAGCAGTTCTTC
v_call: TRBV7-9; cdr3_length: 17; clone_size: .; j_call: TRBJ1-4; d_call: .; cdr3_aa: CASTLRVGVTANEKLFF; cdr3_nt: TGTGCCAGCACCCTTAGGGTGGGGGTCACGGCTAATGAAAAACTGTTTTTT
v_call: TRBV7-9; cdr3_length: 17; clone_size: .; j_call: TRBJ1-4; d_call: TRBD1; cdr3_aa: CASSLASRGSTNEKLFF; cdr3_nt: TGTGCCAGCAGCCTAGCTTCCAGGGGGTCAACTAATGAAAAACTGTTTTTT
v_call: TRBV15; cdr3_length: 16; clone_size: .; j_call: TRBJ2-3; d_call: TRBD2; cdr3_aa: CATSRQTSGKADTQYF; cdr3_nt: TGTGCCACCAGCAGACAGACTAGCGGGAAGGCAGATACGCAGTATTTT
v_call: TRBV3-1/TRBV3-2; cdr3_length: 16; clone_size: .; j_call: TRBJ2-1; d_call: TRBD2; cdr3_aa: CASSPFLAGIGNEQFF; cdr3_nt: TGTGCCAGCAGCCCCTTCCTAGCGGGGATAGGCAATGAGCAGTTCTTC
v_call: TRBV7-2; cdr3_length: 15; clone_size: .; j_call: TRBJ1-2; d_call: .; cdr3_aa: CASSLGFVAPYGYTF; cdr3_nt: TGTGCCAGCAGCTTAGGGTTCGTAGCACCCTATGGCTACACCTTC
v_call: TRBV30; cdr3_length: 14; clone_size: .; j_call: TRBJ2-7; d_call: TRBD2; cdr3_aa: CAWSVGGISYEQYF; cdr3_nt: TGTGCCTGGAGTGTGGGAGGGATCTCCTACGAGCAGTACTTC
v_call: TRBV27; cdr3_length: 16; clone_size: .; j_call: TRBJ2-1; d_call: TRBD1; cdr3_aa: CASSPGTASSYNEQFF; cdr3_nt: TGTGCCAGCAGTCCCGGGACAGCGAGCTCCTACAATGAGCAGTTCTTC
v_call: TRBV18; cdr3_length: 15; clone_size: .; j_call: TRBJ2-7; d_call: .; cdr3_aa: CASSYGLQTTYEQYF; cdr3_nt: TGTGCCAGCTCTTACGGACTACAAACAACCTACGAGCAGTACTTC
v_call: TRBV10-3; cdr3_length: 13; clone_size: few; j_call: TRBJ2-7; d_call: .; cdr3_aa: CAISEDREREQYF; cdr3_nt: TGTGCCATCAGTGAGGACAGAGAGCGCGAGCAGTACTTC
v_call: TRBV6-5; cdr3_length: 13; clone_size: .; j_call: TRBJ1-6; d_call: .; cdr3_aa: CASRYRLNSPLHF; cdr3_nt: TGTGCCAGCAGGTATCGGCTAAATTCACCCCTCCACTTT
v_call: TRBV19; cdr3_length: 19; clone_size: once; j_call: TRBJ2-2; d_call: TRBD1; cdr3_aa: CASSTVRDYRQGSTGELFF; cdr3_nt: TGTGCCAGTAGTACCGTCAGAGACTATCGACAGGGGAGCACCGGGGAGCTGTTTTTT
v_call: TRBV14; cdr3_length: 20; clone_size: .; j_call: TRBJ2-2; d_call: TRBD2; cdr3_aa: CASSQGLAGYLAGAVGELFF; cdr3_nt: TGTGCCAGCAGCCAAGGTCTTGCGGGCTACCTAGCGGGAGCAGTCGGGGAGCTGTTTTTT
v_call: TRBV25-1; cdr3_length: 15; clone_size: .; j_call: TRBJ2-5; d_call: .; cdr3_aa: CASSVPKTGQETQYF; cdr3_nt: TGTGCCAGCAGTGTCCCAAAGACAGGCCAAGAGACCCAGTACTTC
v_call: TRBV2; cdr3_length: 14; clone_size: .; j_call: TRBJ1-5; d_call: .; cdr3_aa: CASQGSNYYQPQHF; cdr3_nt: TGTGCCAGTCAGGGCAGCAATTACTATCAGCCCCAGCATTTT